This T cell receptor (beta chain) was sequenced during a study of blood T cell repertoires in COVID-19. The CDR3 is made up of 17 amino acids. V lost 3 bases, J lost 4 bases, and 6 bases stayed unmatched. Germline CDR1 and CDR2: KGHDR and SFDVKD. TCRdb's copy holds only in-frame clones and misses some; the assay was immunoSEQ multiplex PCR. The sample carries some 170,000 clones, approximately 88% recorded once. The gene calls are TRBV24-1 and TRBJ2-1; 12 nucleotides agree with TRBD2. The sequence was collected from a middle-aged woman with COVID-19, enrolled during active disease. The specimen sequenced was peripheral blood. CDR3 DNA: TGTGCCACCAGTGATCACGGCGGGACTAGCGGGTACAATGAGCAGTTCTTC. It encodes CATSDHGGTSGYNEQFF.